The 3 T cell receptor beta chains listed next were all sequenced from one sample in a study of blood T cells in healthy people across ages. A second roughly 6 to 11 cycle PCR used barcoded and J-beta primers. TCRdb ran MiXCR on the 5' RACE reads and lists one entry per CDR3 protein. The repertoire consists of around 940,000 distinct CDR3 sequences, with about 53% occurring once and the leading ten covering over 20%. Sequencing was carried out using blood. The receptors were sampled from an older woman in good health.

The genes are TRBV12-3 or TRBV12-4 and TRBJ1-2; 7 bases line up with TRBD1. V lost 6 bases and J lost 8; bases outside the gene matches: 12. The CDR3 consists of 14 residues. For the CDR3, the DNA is TGTGCCAGCAGGGGCGGGACAGCGCATTTAGGCTACACCTTC. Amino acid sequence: CASRGGTAHLGYTF.

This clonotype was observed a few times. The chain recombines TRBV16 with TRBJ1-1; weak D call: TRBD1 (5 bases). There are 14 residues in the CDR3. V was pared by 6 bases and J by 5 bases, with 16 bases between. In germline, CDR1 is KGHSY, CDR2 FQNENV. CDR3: CASRGTEGQTEAFF. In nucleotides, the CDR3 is TGTGCCAGCAGAGGGACTGAAGGTCAGACTGAAGCTTTCTTT.

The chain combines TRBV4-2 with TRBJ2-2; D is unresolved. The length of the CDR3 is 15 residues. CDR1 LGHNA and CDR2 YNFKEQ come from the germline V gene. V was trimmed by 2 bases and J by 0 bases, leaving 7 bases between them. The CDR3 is CASSQFDANTGELFF. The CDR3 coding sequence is TGTGCCAGCAGCCAATTCGACGCGAACACCGGGGAGCTGTTTTTT.